The 29 T cell receptor beta chains listed next were all sequenced from one sample in a study of memory CD4+ T cells and cytomegalovirus serostatus (dated by TCRdb to 2018 to 2020). A FACSAria II was used to sort memory CD4+ T cells, defined as single viable CD3+CD4+CD8-CD45RO+ cells. Libraries were made using the immunoSEQ multiplex PCR assay. TCRdb re-hosts the immuneACCESS table, in-frame sequences only. Its copies lack some clones; in the studies checked, an unresolved V gene accounts for under half of them, and the cause for the rest is not known. This sample comprises about 50,000 clones, around 76% of them detected only once. The ten biggest clones cover 0.4% to 0.45% of the sample. Sequencing was carried out using memory CD4+ T cells from blood. These receptors originate from an adult in good health and CMV-seronegative.

The J gene is TRBJ1-2, the V gene TRBV4-3; 9 bases are shared with TRBD1. The germline V gene encodes CDR1 LGHNA and CDR2 YSLEER. CDR3 length: 14 amino acids. Trimming removed 0 bases from V and 4 bases from J; junction bases left unmatched: 0. The CDR3: CASSQEDRGYGYTF. Here the CDR3 DNA reads TGCGCCAGCAGCCAAGAGGACAGGGGCTATGGCTACACCTTC.

The chain uses TRBV7-2 and TRBJ1-2, with D perhaps matching TRBD1 (5 bases). V gave up 2 bases and J gave up 8 bases, with 12 bases separating them. This CDR3 contains 13 residues. CDR1 SGHTA and CDR2 FQGNSA come from the germline V gene. CDR3 sequence: CASSLFRAWGYTF. CDR3 in DNA: TGTGCCAGCAGCTTATTCAGGGCCTGGGGCTACACCTTC.

The J gene is TRBJ1-3, the V gene TRBV9; possibly TRBD1 for D (5 bases). In germline, CDR1 is SGDLS, CDR2 YYNGEE. Trimming cost V 1 base and J 0 bases, with 11 bases left between them. This CDR3 region has 16 residues. The DNA for the CDR3 is TGTGCCAGCAGCGTAAGTGGGCAGGGCTCTGGAAACACCATATATTTT. Translated: CASSVSGQGSGNTIYF.

The chain uses TRBV2 and TRBJ1-5; no definite D call. V was pared by 6 bases and J by 4 bases, with 13 bases between. CDR3 length: 14 residues. The germline CDR1 and CDR2 sequences are SNHLY and FYNNEI. The chain's CDR3 is CASSPNKRNQPQHF. The CDR3 region has the DNA TGTGCCAGCAGCCCGAACAAGAGAAATCAGCCCCAGCATTTT.

This sequence joins TRBV9 and TRBJ2-2; 10 bases fit TRBD1. Germline CDR1 and CDR2: SGDLS and YYNGEE. V shed 0 bases and J 5 bases; nucleotides not matched to a gene: 4. The CDR3 extends over 16 amino acids. CDR3 sequence: CASSVAWTGGTGELFF. The CDR3 bases are TGTGCCAGCAGCGTAGCGTGGACAGGGGGTACCGGGGAGCTGTTTTTT.

This clone occurred a few times. The genes are TRBV27 and TRBJ1-1; D remains ambiguous. V dropped 0 bases and J dropped 4 bases, with 12 bases sitting between them. The CDR3 is made up of 15 amino acids. The germline V gene encodes CDR1 MNHEY and CDR2 SMNVEV (reference sequence). DNA for the CDR3: TGTGCCAGCAGTTTATCGGCGGGTTTGGGCACTGAAGCTTTCTTT. It codes for CASSLSAGLGTEAFF.

This chain joins TRBV18 and TRBJ2-1; TRBD2 matches 8 bases. The CDR3 loop spans 15 amino acids. V shed 3 bases, J shed 5 bases, and the junction held 6 bases outside the gene matches. The germline V gene encodes CDR1 KGHSH and CDR2 LQKENI. The CDR3 coding sequence is TGTGCCAGCTCACCGGGACTAGTGTTCGACAATGAGCAGTTCTTC. Translated, it gives CASSPGLVFDNEQFF. The complete variable domain, with remaining parts taken from reference TRBV18 and TRBJ2-1, reads NAGVMQNPRHLVRRRGQEARLRCSPMKGHSHVYWYRQLPEEGLKFMVYLQKENIIDESGMPKERFSAEFPKEGPSILRIQQVVRGDSAAYFCASSPGLVFDNEQFFGPGTRLTVL.

The rearrangement joins TRBV27 to TRBJ2-7, with D hard to call. CDR1 and CDR2 from the germline V gene are MNHEY and SMNVEV (reference sequence). This CDR3 has 14 residues. Trimming removed 3 bases from V and 6 bases from J, with 15 bases in between. The CDR3 protein is CASSFGYRAGEQYF. CDR3 nucleotides: TGTGCCAGCAGTTTTGGCTATCGGGCCGGCGAGCAGTACTTC.

This chain joins TRBV6-5 and TRBJ2-3; 8 nucleotides align to TRBD2. CDR1 and CDR2 (germline): MNHEY, SVGAGI. This CDR3 region has 14 residues. With 7 bases clipped from V and 4 bases from J, the junction kept 7 bases outside the gene matches. CDR3 sequence: CASKGSGGADTQYF. The CDR3 nucleotides are TGTGCCAGCAAAGGAAGCGGGGGCGCAGATACGCAGTATTTT.

CDR3 nucleotides: TGTGCCAGCAGTTTCACCGGGGTGGTAGCGGGGGGCACAGATACGCAGTATTTT. It translates to CASSFTGVVAGGTDTQYF. The J gene is TRBJ2-3, the V gene TRBV27; 9 nucleotides line up with TRBD2. The CDR3 consists of 18 residues. V was clipped by 3 bases and J by 1 base; unmatched bases: 11. CDR1 and CDR2 from the germline V gene are MNHEY and SMNVEV (reference sequence).

V and J are TRBV7-9 and TRBJ2-7; 12 nucleotides agree with TRBD1. The germline CDR1 and CDR2 sequences are SEHNR and FQNEAQ (reference sequence). Trimming at V came to 4 bases and at J to 3 bases, leaving 4 bases not matched to a gene. CDR3 length: 15 residues. The CDR3 spells CASSWGQGAHYEQYF. The CDR3 nucleotides read TGTGCCAGCAGCTGGGGACAGGGGGCTCACTACGAGCAGTACTTC. Full variable domain (outside the CDR3, taken from reference TRBV7-9 and TRBJ2-7): DTGVSQNPRHKITKRGQNVTFRCDPISEHNRLYWYRQTLGQGPEFLTYFQNEAQLEKSRLLSDRFSAERPKGSFSTLEIQRTEQGDSAMYLCASSWGQGAHYEQYFGPGTRLTVT.

V and J are TRBV4-1 and TRBJ1-6, with TRBD1 as a possible D gene (5 bases). Between the trimmed V and J ends, which lost 0 bases and 15 bases, there was a span of 12 bases. The CDR3 has 13 amino acids. The germline V gene encodes CDR1 MGHRA and CDR2 YSYEKL. The CDR3 DNA sequence: TGCGCCAGCAGCCAAGATGGGGGTTCTATCCTCCACTTT. As protein: CASSQDGGSILHF.

The chain is built from TRBV20-1 and TRBJ1-2, with D unclear. Trimming took 4 bases from V and 8 from J, leaving 8 bases between them. CDR1 and CDR2 (germline): DFQATT, SNEGSKA (reference sequence). CDR3 length equals 10 residues. The CDR3 spells CSANREGYTF. Here the CDR3 DNA reads TGCAGTGCTAATCGGGAGGGCTACACCTTC.

The chain has TRBV30 and TRBJ2-3; TRBD1 agrees at 7 bases. CDR1 is GTSNPN and CDR2 is SVGIG in the germline V gene (reference sequence). This CDR3 comprises 15 residues. V shed 0 bases and J 5 bases; nucleotides not matched to a gene: 8. Here the CDR3 reads CAWSVPRQGGDTQYF. CDR3 coding DNA: TGTGCCTGGAGTGTACCTAGACAGGGTGGAGATACGCAGTATTTT.

This chain connects TRBV6-5 to TRBJ1-1; no clear D gene. Per the germline V gene, CDR1 is MNHEY and CDR2 is SVGAGI. CDR3 size: 13 residues. The V end lost 7 bases, the J end lost 1 base, and 10 bases lay between the germline ends. CDR3 residues: CASKRRKNTEAFF. CDR3 DNA: TGTGCCAGCAAAAGGAGAAAGAACACTGAAGCTTTCTTT.

V is TRBV27 and J is TRBJ2-3, with D unresolved. Germline lookup yields CDR1 MNHEY and CDR2 SMNVEV (reference sequence). The ends were cut back, 2 bases at V and 5 bases at J, with 14 bases in the middle. CDR3 length: 15 amino acids. CDR3: CASSLSRIAQDTQYF. CDR3 in DNA: TGTGCCAGCAGTTTAAGCAGAATAGCACAAGATACGCAGTATTTT.

V is TRBV5-6 and J is TRBJ2-7, with D unresolved. The germline gives CDR1 SGHDT, CDR2 YYEEEE. V gave up 6 bases and J gave up 7 bases, with 11 bases separating them. The CDR3 runs to 11 residues. Here the CDR3 reads CASTRFGEQYF. Written as DNA, the CDR3 is TGTGCCAGCACCCGGTTCGGGGAGCAGTACTTC. The full variable domain, its missing parts supplied by reference TRBV5-6 and TRBJ2-7, is DAGVTQSPTHLIKTRGQQVTLRCSPKSGHDTVSWYQQALGQGPQFIFQYYEEEERQRGNFPDRFSGHQFPNYSSELNVNALLLGDSALYLCASTRFGEQYFGPGTRLTVT.

V is TRBV29-1 and J is TRBJ1-1, with D perhaps matching TRBD1 (5 bases). Germline V gives CDR1 SQVTM, CDR2 ANQGSEA. The CDR3 spans 14 residues. Trimming cost V 7 bases and J 1 base, with 16 bases left between them. The CDR3 DNA is TGCAGCGCCCGCCCGGGGGGATGGAACACTGAAGCTTTCTTT. Residues: CSARPGGWNTEAFF.

The CDR3 sequence is CASSYSPGGSYNEQFF. As DNA, the CDR3 is TGTGCCAGCAGTTACTCCCCGGGGGGGTCCTACAATGAGCAGTTCTTC. This chain connects TRBV6-5 to TRBJ2-1, with 8 nucleotides matching TRBD2. The CDR3 runs to 16 residues. Germline V CDR1 and CDR2: MNHEY, SVGAGI. V shed 0 bases and J 1 base; nucleotides not matched to a gene: 2.

The chain combines TRBV4-1 with TRBJ2-2, with 14 bases identical to TRBD2. CDR3 length: 19 residues. Germline loops: CDR1 MGHRA, CDR2 YSYEKL. V was pared by 3 bases and J by 1 base, with 7 bases of the junction left unmatched. The CDR3 loop reads CASSHLGLAGVMNTGELFF. Here the CDR3 DNA reads TGCGCCAGCAGCCATTTGGGACTAGCGGGGGTCATGAACACCGGGGAGCTGTTTTTT.

In its sample, this clone was seen a few times. The genes are TRBV5-8 and TRBJ2-7; D gene uncertain. The CDR3 covers 12 residues. V lost 5 bases and J 5 bases, leaving 11 bases between the germline ends. Germline V CDR1 and CDR2: SGHTS, YDEGEE. For the CDR3, the DNA is TGTGCCAGCAGTTTTTTGGGCGACGAGCAGTACTTC. It translates to CASSFLGDEQYF.

The V and J genes are TRBV7-9 and TRBJ1-4; D is possibly TRBD1 (5 bases). Germline lookup yields CDR1 SEHNR and CDR2 FQNEAQ (reference sequence). The ends were cut back, 7 bases at V and 8 bases at J, with 14 bases in the middle. The CDR3 covers 13 residues. CDR3 DNA: TGTGCCAGCAAAGGGACGGTGGGCGAAAAACTGTTTTTT. It codes for CASKGTVGEKLFF.

V usage is TRBV11-2 and J usage is TRBJ1-2; D is undetermined. Germline CDR1 reads SGHAT; CDR2 reads FQNNGV. CDR3 length: 15 amino acids. Trimming cost V 0 bases and J 5 bases, with 13 bases left between them. The CDR3 DNA is TGTGCCAGCAGCTTAGATTTGCAAGTAGGGTATGGCTACACCTTC. Translated, it gives CASSLDLQVGYGYTF.

This clone was seen only once. CDR3 DNA sequence: TGCGCCAGCAGCCAAGGGGGGCGGGGGTTCCAAGAGACCCAGTACTTC. It translates to CASSQGGRGFQETQYF. The chain couples TRBV5-1 to TRBJ2-5, with TRBD2 as a possible D gene (7 bases). The CDR3 is 16 amino acids. Germline V gene data show CDR1 as SGHRS and CDR2 as YFSETQ. V dropped 4 bases and J dropped 1 base, with 17 bases sitting between them.

The chain links TRBV6-5 to TRBJ2-2; D unresolved. CDR1 and CDR2 from the germline V gene are MNHEY and SVGAGI. The CDR3 extends over 12 amino acids. V lost 6 bases to trimming and J lost 2 bases, with 4 bases between them. This chain's CDR3 is CASSFNTGELFF. The CDR3 coding sequence is TGTGCCAGCAGCTTTAACACCGGGGAGCTGTTTTTT.

The rearrangement links TRBV5-1 to TRBJ2-3, with 9 bases identical to TRBD1. V trimming: 0 bases; J trimming: 0 bases; junction bases outside the gene matches: 5. This CDR3 has 17 residues. Germline-derived CDR1 and CDR2 are SGHRS and YFSETQ. CDR3 DNA: TGCGCCAGCAGCTTGGACGGGACAGGGACAAGCACAGATACGCAGTATTTT. It yields the protein CASSLDGTGTSTDTQYF.

This clone was counted only a few times. The V gene is TRBV14, the J gene TRBJ1-1; 7 nucleotides align to TRBD1. The ends lost 2 bases at V and 4 bases at J; junction bases unmatched: 7. The CDR3 has 15 residues. Germline V gene lookup returns CDR1 SGHDN and CDR2 FVKESK. CDR3 in DNA: TGTGCCAGCAGCCAAATGAGGACAGGCGGCACTGAAGCTTTCTTT. Translated: CASSQMRTGGTEAFF.

This clone was detected only a few times. This rearrangement joins TRBV9 to TRBJ1-1; D is uncertain. This CDR3 is built from 13 residues. The ends were cut back, 7 bases at V and 0 bases at J, with 10 bases in the middle. Germline-derived CDR1 and CDR2 are SGDLS and YYNGEE. This chain's CDR3 is CASGRQMNTEAFF. DNA for the CDR3: TGTGCCAGCGGACGACAAATGAACACTGAAGCTTTCTTT.

This clone was recorded only once. The chain carries TRBV28 and TRBJ1-3; D unresolved. Germline lookup yields CDR1 MDHEN and CDR2 SYDVKM. The CDR3 loop spans 17 amino acids. V dropped 3 bases and J dropped 0 bases, with 15 bases sitting between them. In DNA, the CDR3 is TGTGCCAGCAGTTTGTCCCGGCTGGGATCCTCTGGAAACACCATATATTTT. Translation gives CASSLSRLGSSGNTIYF.